The rows below give T cell receptor beta chains drawn from one sample of a study of identical twins. A single record per CDR3 protein comes from TCRdb applying MiXCR to the 5' RACE reads. The sample lists around 490,000 distinct CDR3 sequences; about a fifth were seen once. These data are also associated with another study on yellow fever vaccine responses in identical twins.

The sequencing input was CD4+ T cells sorted from blood. The receptors come from a woman aged 18-29 years in good health. Each CDR3 is given with its conserved first and last residue. D genes are given only for firm matches. Only some rows state a clone size, as once, few, many or a class for expanded clones.

>TRBJ2-1|TRBD2|TRBV28|-
CASSSAGTRPNEQFF
TGTGCCAGCAGTTCAGCCGGGACTAGACCCAATGAGCAGTTCTTC
>TRBJ1-2|TRBD1|TRBV2|few
CASGQDRVNGYTF
TGTGCCAGCGGACAGGACAGGGTAAATGGCTACACCTTC
>TRBJ2-2|-|TRBV18|-
CASRSDTGELFF
TGTGCCAGCAGGTCCGACACCGGGGAGCTGTTTTTT
>TRBJ2-1|-|TRBV3-1|-
CASSLALYEQFF
TGTGCCAGTTCTCTTGCGCTGTACGAGCAGTTCTTC
>TRBJ1-1|-|TRBV4-1|few
CASSHKDTLNTEAFF
TGCGCCAGCAGCCACAAGGACACCTTGAACACTGAAGCTTTCTTT
>TRBJ2-2|-|TRBV14|-
CASSQGAVFTGELFF
TGTGCCAGCAGCCAAGGAGCTGTCTTCACCGGGGAGCTGTTTTTT
>TRBJ2-1|-|TRBV18|-
CASSPGARPTFF
TGTGCCAGCTCACCAGGGGCGAGACCGACGTTCTTC
>TRBJ2-2|-|TRBV5-1|few
CASSLVQAKTGELFF
TGCGCCAGCAGCTTGGTACAGGCGAAGACCGGGGAGCTGTTTTTT
>TRBJ2-2|TRBD1|TRBV10-3|-
CAISPDRGNAGELFF
TGTGCCATCTCACCCGACAGGGGGAACGCCGGGGAGCTGTTTTTT
>TRBJ2-5|-|TRBV28|few
CASRISGQETQYF
TGTGCCAGCCGAATTAGCGGCCAAGAGACCCAGTACTTC
>TRBJ2-2|-|TRBV20-1|-
CSTVGGTGELFF
TGCAGTACCGTCGGGGGCACCGGGGAGCTGTTTTTT
>TRBJ1-3|-|TRBV5-1|-
CASSSSASGNTIYF
TGCGCCAGCAGCTCCTCGGCATCTGGAAACACCATATATTTT
>TRBJ2-2|TRBD1|TRBV12-3/TRBV12-4|-
CASRSGTGFSGELFF
TGTGCCAGCAGGTCCGGGACAGGGTTTTCCGGGGAGCTGTTTTTT
>TRBJ2-2|-|TRBV10-3|many
CAIGQNTGELFF
TGTGCCATCGGGCAGAACACCGGGGAGCTGTTTTTT
>TRBJ2-3|TRBD2|TRBV6-1|few
CASSRPGTNTDTQYF
TGTGCCAGCAGTCGACCCGGGACTAACACAGATACGCAGTATTTT
>TRBJ2-3|TRBD2|TRBV5-1|few
CASRLAGGSADTQYF
TGCGCCAGCAGACTAGCGGGAGGCTCAGCAGATACGCAGTATTTT
>TRBJ2-2|TRBD1|TRBV2|once
CASSGQGFGELFF
TGTGCCAGCAGCGGACAGGGATTCGGGGAGCTGTTTTTT
>TRBJ2-5|TRBD2|TRBV9|-
CASSGPGGMETQYF
TGTGCCAGCAGCGGGCCGGGAGGGATGGAGACCCAGTACTTC
>TRBJ1-6|-|TRBV20-1|few
CSAIDRTYNSPLHF
TGCAGTGCCATAGACCGAACCTATAATTCACCCCTCCACTTT
>TRBJ2-1|TRBD2|TRBV29-1|many
CSGALLAGSYNEQFF
TGCAGCGGCGCCTTACTAGCGGGTTCCTACAATGAGCAGTTCTTC
>TRBJ2-7|-|TRBV4-1|-
CASSQDHSWGSYEQYF
TGCGCCAGCAGCCAAGACCATTCGTGGGGTTCCTACGAGCAGTACTTC
>TRBJ1-5|-|TRBV10-2|-
CASSEVSHQPQHF
TGCGCCAGCAGTGAGGTCAGTCATCAGCCCCAGCATTTT
>TRBJ2-3|TRBD2|TRBV10-3|-
CAISESRTRDTDTQYF
TGTGCCATCAGTGAGTCCCGGACTAGGGACACAGATACGCAGTATTTT
>TRBJ2-7|TRBD2|TRBV11-2|-
CASSWGLADYEQYF
TGTGCCAGCAGCTGGGGACTAGCGGATTACGAGCAGTACTTC
>TRBJ2-7|-|TRBV5-1|-
CASSFIGSGQYF
TGCGCCAGCAGCTTTATAGGGTCGGGGCAGTACTTC
>TRBJ2-1|-|TRBV6-1|-
CASSPPAPGFPLDEQFF
TGTGCCAGCAGTCCCCCCGCCCCCGGATTTCCCTTAGATGAGCAGTTCTTC
>TRBJ2-1|-|TRBV11-2|-
CASRFDNEQFF
TGTGCCTCAAGGTTTGACAATGAGCAGTTCTTC
>TRBJ2-2|-|TRBV9|few
CASSVGWRTGELFF
TGTGCCAGCAGCGTGGGTTGGCGCACCGGGGAGCTGTTTTTT
>TRBJ1-5|-|TRBV20-1|-
CSARAASSQPQHF
TGCAGTGCTAGAGCGGCGAGCAGCCAGCCCCAGCATTTT
>TRBJ2-6|TRBD1|TRBV4-1|-
CASSQTSGQSNSGANVLTF
TGCGCCAGCAGCCAGACCTCGGGACAGTCAAACTCTGGGGCCAACGTCCTGACTTTC
>TRBJ2-1|-|TRBV12-3/TRBV12-4|-
CASSLAVGGPDYNEQFF
TGTGCCAGCAGTTTAGCGGTGGGGGGGCCAGACTACAATGAGCAGTTCTTC
>TRBJ2-2|-|TRBV28|few
CASSAGSAGELFF
TGTGCCAGCAGTGCAGGGTCCGCCGGGGAGCTGTTTTTT
>TRBJ2-7|-|TRBV5-1|few
CASSLNTFFYEQYF
TGCGCCAGCAGCTTGAACACCTTTTTCTACGAGCAGTACTTC